The present TCR beta chain was sequenced within a study of cytomegalovirus exposure and HLA in healthy donors. Study conclusions and caveats: Investigators reported more than 150 TCR beta chains as tied to cytomegalovirus.

In its sample, this clone was seen once. What it recognizes is unknown. The CDR3 contains 17 residues. Produced via immunoSEQ multiplex PCR; TCRdb's table is partial and in-frame only. The sample contains some 290,000 clones, 88% of which appear only once. The sequencing sample was made of PBMCs. The clonotype comes from a man aged 30-40 years in good health and CMV-seronegative. The J gene is TRBJ2-3, the V gene TRBV21-1; TRBD2, the table's D call, lacks a check against the DNA. TRBV21-1 is designated a pseudogene. The CDR3 DNA follows: TGTGCCAGCAGCCCTTCCACAACTAGCGGGGGCTGCGATACGCAGTATTTT. Amino acid sequence: CASSPSTTSGGCDTQYF.